Each of the 18 T cell receptor beta chains below was sequenced from the same sample in a study of blood T cell repertoires in COVID-19. Libraries were prepared by immunoSEQ multiplex PCR; TCRdb keeps only in-frame clonotypes and omits some of them. The sample yields 350,000 to 500,000 clones, about 88% seen once. Sequencing was carried out using PBMCs or T cells enriched from blood (not recorded which). These receptors were taken from a woman between 18 and 30 years old who had been exposed to COVID-19.

The rearrangement uses TRBV6-5 and TRBJ1-2; D call uncertain. The CDR3 is made up of 13 amino acids. Germline V gene sequence: CDR1 MNHEY, CDR2 SVGAGI. V was trimmed by 5 bases and J by 7 bases, leaving 14 bases between them. The chain's CDR3 is CASSQIAGFGYTF. The CDR3 DNA is TGTGCCAGCAGTCAAATCGCGGGGTTTGGCTACACCTTC.

The chain carries TRBV6-2 or TRBV6-3 and TRBJ2-7, with 10 positions matching TRBD2. The CDR3 consists of 18 residues. The V gene end was trimmed by 2 bases and the J gene end by 3 bases; junction bases not matched to a gene: 13. Germline assignment: CDR1 MNHEY and CDR2 SVGEGT. CDR3 residues: CASSYLNGLAVRDYEQYF. The CDR3, as DNA: TGTGCCAGCAGTTACCTCAATGGACTAGCGGTACGAGACTACGAGCAGTACTTC.

This sequence joins TRBV7-9 and TRBJ2-3; D perhaps matches TRBD2 (5 bases). From germline, CDR1 is SEHNR and CDR2 FQNEAQ (reference sequence). Trimming took 5 bases from V and 3 from J, leaving 18 bases between them. This CDR3 contains 16 residues. This chain's CDR3 is CASSQARDELTDTQYF. The CDR3 bases are TGTGCCAGCAGCCAAGCGAGGGATGAGCTTACAGATACGCAGTATTTT.

The gene calls are TRBV19 and TRBJ1-5; 7 bases are a match to TRBD1. CDR1 and CDR2 from the germline V gene are LNHDA and SQIVND (reference sequence). The CDR3 loop spans 13 amino acids. The J segment lost 7 bases and the V segment lost 7 bases, leaving 7 bases of the junction unmatched. CDR3 in DNA: TGTGCCAGTACCTCGACAGGGCACCAGCCCCAGCATTTT. Protein product: CASTSTGHQPQHF.

In its sample, this clone was seen a few times. The rearrangement joins TRBV4-3 to TRBJ2-7, with 7 bases lining up with TRBD1. The germline V gene encodes CDR1 LGHNA and CDR2 YSLEER. V trimming: 7 bases; J trimming: 5 bases; junction bases outside the gene matches: 17. CDR3 length: 16 residues. CDR3 sequence: CASIIFRGDREHEQYF. The CDR3 DNA follows: TGCGCCAGCATCATTTTCAGGGGAGACAGGGAACACGAGCAGTACTTC.

J is TRBJ2-7 and V is TRBV30; TRBD2 matches at 12 bases. The V and J ends lost 3 bases and 3 bases, in that order; junction bases with no gene match: 9. The CDR3 consists of 16 residues. The germline V gene encodes CDR1 GTSNPN and CDR2 SVGIG (reference sequence). Written as DNA, the CDR3 is TGTGCCTGGAGGAAAAGACTAGCGGGGGTGCTCTACGAGCAGTACTTC. Translating gives CAWRKRLAGVLYEQYF.

V and J are TRBV7-9 and TRBJ2-3, with 13 bases matching TRBD2. Trimming cost V 5 bases and J 1 base; bases outside gene matches: 9. The CDR3 consists of 18 residues. The germline CDR1 and CDR2 sequences are SEHNR and FQNEAQ (reference sequence). DNA for the CDR3: TGTGCCAGCAGCCCATATCGGACTAGCGGGAGTGGCACAGATACGCAGTATTTT. It translates to CASSPYRTSGSGTDTQYF.

Points on this clone: This CDR3 is also generated by other DNA sequences in the sample. The chain uses TRBV12-3 or TRBV12-4 and TRBJ2-7, with TRBD1 matching over 10 bases. Losses at the gene ends were 11 bases for V and 4 bases for J; bases not matched to a gene: 8. This CDR3 spans 13 amino acids. CDR3 protein: CASRQGARYEQYF. The CDR3 DNA is TGTGCCTCGCGACAGGGGGCTCGGTACGAGCAGTACTTC.

V and J are TRBV7-3 and TRBJ1-6, with TRBD1 as a possible D gene (6 bases). Trimming left V 5 bases short and J 0 bases short, with 8 bases between. The CDR3 covers 15 residues. Per germline, CDR1 SGHTA and CDR2 FQGTGA. The CDR3 is CASSLQGSYNSPLHF. Here the CDR3 DNA reads TGTGCCAGCAGCCTACAGGGCTCCTATAATTCACCCCTCCACTTT.

The chain recombines TRBV6-6 with TRBJ2-1; D possibly corresponds to TRBD2 (5 bases). With 8 bases removed from V and 0 bases from J, the gap between germline ends came to 11 bases. The germline V gene has CDR1 MNHNY and CDR2 SVGAGI (reference sequence). The CDR3 has 14 amino acids. CDR3 DNA: TGTGCCAGCGTGAGGGATGACTCCTACAATGAGCAGTTCTTC. This encodes CASVRDDSYNEQFF.

This chain links TRBV29-1 with TRBJ2-1; 9 bases line up with TRBD1. J lost 7 bases, V lost 6 bases, and 4 bases had no gene match. The CDR3 is 12 amino acids. The V gene's germline CDR1 is SQVTM and CDR2 ANQGSEA. This chain's CDR3 is CSVRTGVNEQFF. The CDR3 region has the DNA TGCAGCGTACGGACAGGGGTGAATGAGCAGTTCTTC.

This chain joins TRBV29-1 and TRBJ2-1; 10 bases agree with TRBD2. The germline gives CDR1 SQVTM, CDR2 ANQGSEA. This CDR3 contains 12 residues. V lost 7 bases to trimming and J lost 8 bases; unmatched junction nucleotides: 5. The CDR3 protein is CSAASGSHEQFF. CDR3 DNA: TGCAGCGCCGCTAGCGGGAGCCATGAGCAGTTCTTC.

The V and J genes are TRBV28 and TRBJ1-1; D call uncertain. The V gene's germline CDR1 is MDHEN and CDR2 SYDVKM. CDR3 length: 13 residues. Trimming removed 5 bases from V and 4 bases from J, with 11 bases in between. CDR3: CASSLQAITEAFF. For the CDR3, the DNA is TGTGCCAGCAGTCTGCAGGCCATCACTGAAGCTTTCTTT.

The V gene is TRBV4-2, the J gene TRBJ1-3, with TRBD1 matching 7 bases. V lost 0 bases, J lost 0 bases, and 8 bases stayed unmatched. The CDR3 consists of 18 residues. Germline-derived CDR1 and CDR2 are LGHNA and YNFKEQ. Here the CDR3 reads CASSQDEVSGGSGNTIYF. The CDR3 DNA reads as TGTGCCAGCAGCCAAGATGAGGTTTCAGGGGGCTCTGGAAACACCATATATTTT.

This chain links TRBV24-1 with TRBJ2-1; the match to TRBD2 covers 14 bases. In germline, CDR1 is KGHDR, CDR2 SFDVKD. Trimming took 3 bases from V and 8 from J; bases not matched to a gene: 14. The CDR3 runs 19 residues. CDR3 region: CATSDLTPGLAGVGYEQFF. The CDR3 region has the DNA TGTGCCACCAGTGATCTTACTCCGGGACTAGCGGGAGTAGGCTATGAGCAGTTCTTC.

CDR3 loop: CASRATGLRNTEAFF. The CDR3 region has the DNA TGTGCCAGCAGGGCGACAGGGCTCCGGAACACTGAAGCTTTCTTT. The V and J genes are TRBV2 and TRBJ1-1, with 7 bases lining up with TRBD1. The CDR3 totals 15 residues. CDR1 is SNHLY and CDR2 is FYNNEI in the germline V gene. Trimming at V came to 6 bases and at J to 1 base, leaving 8 bases not matched to a gene.

This clone was recorded only once. The genes are TRBV10-3 and TRBJ1-1; D perhaps matches TRBD1 (6 bases). Germline lookup yields CDR1 ENHRY and CDR2 SYGVKD. V lost 1 base, J lost 4 bases, and 13 bases lay in between. This CDR3 comprises 15 residues. CDR3 nucleotides: TGTGCCATCAGTGAGTACAGGGAGGGGAGCACTGAAGCTTTCTTT. This translates into CAISEYREGSTEAFF.

The rearrangement links TRBV30 to TRBJ2-7, with 9 bases matching TRBD1. After removal of 0 bases from V and 3 bases from J, the junction contained 12 bases not matched to a gene. The germline gives CDR1 GTSNPN, CDR2 SVGIG (reference sequence). This CDR3 is 17 amino acids long. The CDR3 DNA is TGTGCCTGGAGTGTCCTTCGCTCTACGGGACAGGGCTACGAGCAGTACTTC. Translation: CAWSVLRSTGQGYEQYF.